The clone carrying this T cell receptor beta chain is a singleton in its sample. Original data processing: Counts of nucleated cells, estimated from reference gene primer amplification, were obtained. TCRdb's table, derived via immunoSEQ multiplex PCR, lists solely in-frame clones and lacks some. Clonal size and the V and J genes are those of that table, whereas D and trimming came from the DNA. The table records about 310,000 clones, around 91% of them present only once. This sample stems from a study of blood T cell repertoires in COVID-19. About the study: The study drew acute and convalescent COVID-19 samples from the United States, Italy and Spain. Sample material is recorded as cDNA or gDNA derived from T cells, B-cell-depleted T cells, or PBMCs.

This CDR3 has 15 residues. In germline, CDR1 is MNHEY, CDR2 SMNVEV (reference sequence). J lost 10 bases, V lost 5 bases, and 14 bases had no gene match. The chain couples TRBV27 to TRBJ2-1; 7 bases agree with TRBD1. The TCR sequence derives from a woman between 40 and 55 years old with COVID-19, enrolled during active disease. Sequenced input: peripheral blood. CDR3 sequence (DNA): TGTGCCAGCAGTATCTCTCGACAGGGAGCCAGCGAGCAGTTCTTC. Amino acids: CASSISRQGASEQFF.